The rows below give T cell receptor beta chains drawn from one sample of a study of cytomegalovirus exposure and HLA in healthy donors. Some clones are missing from TCRdb's copy, which holds only in-frame ones; the method was immunoSEQ multiplex PCR. Among under 200,000 clones listed, about nine tenths were seen once. The sample taken for sequencing was PBMCs. These TCRs come from a boy between 2 and 10 years old in good health and CMV-seronegative. Each CDR3 is given with its conserved first and last residue. The D gene is left open where the match is weak. The size of a clone is reported for some rows only, either as once, few or many, or as a class for expanded clones.

clone size: NA; J gene: TRBJ2-7; V gene: TRBV5-6; D gene: NA; CDR3 protein: CASSLRGLDEQYF; CDR3 DNA: TGTGCCAGCAGCTTACGGGGGTTGGACGAGCAGTACTTC
clone size: once; J gene: TRBJ2-7; V gene: TRBV7-9; D gene: TRBD1; CDR3 protein: CASSSPGQGYEQYF; CDR3 DNA: TGTGCCAGCAGCTCTCCGGGACAGGGCTACGAGCAGTACTTC
clone size: NA; J gene: TRBJ2-5; V gene: TRBV5-1; D gene: NA; CDR3 protein: CASSSLALQETQYF; CDR3 DNA: TGCGCCAGCAGCTCTCTAGCCCTCCAAGAGACCCAGTACTTC
clone size: NA; J gene: TRBJ1-1; V gene: TRBV6-5; D gene: NA; CDR3 protein: CASSYSQVNTEAFF; CDR3 DNA: TGTGCCAGTAGTTACTCTCAGGTGAACACTGAAGCTTTCTTT
clone size: NA; J gene: TRBJ2-5; V gene: TRBV4-1; D gene: NA; CDR3 protein: CASSHPDLASGEQYF; CDR3 DNA: TGCGCCAGCAGCCACCCAGACTTGGCGTCCGGGGAGCAGTACTTC
clone size: NA; J gene: TRBJ2-2; V gene: TRBV6-5; D gene: TRBD2; CDR3 protein: CASSFRFVGRAGELFF; CDR3 DNA: TGTGCCAGCAGTTTTAGATTTGTCGGGAGGGCCGGGGAGCTGTTTTTT
clone size: once; J gene: TRBJ2-3; V gene: TRBV4-1; D gene: NA; CDR3 protein: CASSGTGLTQYF; CDR3 DNA: TGCGCCAGCAGCGGCACAGGACTAACGCAGTATTTT
clone size: NA; J gene: TRBJ1-1; V gene: TRBV6-5; D gene: NA; CDR3 protein: CASSERRGTEAFF; CDR3 DNA: TGTGCCAGCAGTGAAAGGCGCGGGACTGAAGCTTTCTTT
clone size: NA; J gene: TRBJ1-1; V gene: TRBV4-1; D gene: TRBD1; CDR3 protein: CASSQRTGDSEAFF; CDR3 DNA: TGCGCCAGCAGCCAAAGGACAGGGGATTCTGAAGCTTTCTTT
clone size: NA; J gene: TRBJ1-1; V gene: TRBV11-2; D gene: NA; CDR3 protein: CASSPRPTNTEAFF; CDR3 DNA: TGTGCCAGCAGCCCCCGCCCTACGAACACTGAAGCTTTCTTT
clone size: NA; J gene: TRBJ1-2; V gene: TRBV6-1; D gene: NA; CDR3 protein: CASRTGGGYGYTF; CDR3 DNA: TGTGCCAGCAGGACCGGCGGTGGCTACGGCTACACCTTC
clone size: NA; J gene: TRBJ1-3; V gene: TRBV15; D gene: NA; CDR3 protein: CATSSGSSGAAGNTIYF; CDR3 DNA: TGTGCCACCAGCAGCGGGAGTTCGGGAGCAGCCGGAAACACCATATATTTT
clone size: few; J gene: TRBJ1-1; V gene: TRBV5-4; D gene: TRBD1; CDR3 protein: CASSLGQGRTEAFF; CDR3 DNA: TGTGCCAGCAGCTTGGGACAGGGGAGGACTGAAGCTTTCTTT
clone size: NA; J gene: TRBJ1-2; V gene: TRBV6-1; D gene: TRBD1; CDR3 protein: CASSAIGQGGYTF; CDR3 DNA: TGTGCCAGCAGTGCCATAGGACAGGGTGGCTACACCTTC
clone size: NA; J gene: TRBJ2-1; V gene: TRBV30; D gene: NA; CDR3 protein: CAWRPASAPYNEQFF; CDR3 DNA: TGTGCCTGGAGACCCGCTAGCGCGCCCTACAATGAGCAGTTCTTC
clone size: NA; J gene: TRBJ2-1; V gene: TRBV7-6; D gene: NA; CDR3 protein: CASSVPGLQNNEQFF; CDR3 DNA: TGTGCCAGCAGCGTACCGGGACTCCAAAACAATGAGCAGTTCTTC
clone size: NA; J gene: TRBJ1-5; V gene: TRBV5-1; D gene: TRBD1; CDR3 protein: CASSPGTGTGQPQHF; CDR3 DNA: TGCGCCAGCAGCCCGGGGACAGGGACTGGTCAGCCCCAGCATTTT
clone size: NA; J gene: TRBJ2-2; V gene: TRBV27; D gene: NA; CDR3 protein: CASSFSRLNTGELFF; CDR3 DNA: TGTGCCAGCAGTTTCAGTAGACTGAACACCGGGGAGCTGTTTTTT
clone size: NA; J gene: TRBJ1-1; V gene: TRBV6-5; D gene: TRBD1; CDR3 protein: CASSYNRGGTEAFF; CDR3 DNA: TGTGCCAGCAGTTACAACAGGGGGGGCACTGAAGCTTTCTTT
clone size: NA; J gene: TRBJ2-7; V gene: TRBV28; D gene: NA; CDR3 protein: CASSYNRIYEQYF; CDR3 DNA: TGTGCCAGCAGTTACAACAGGATCTACGAGCAGTACTTC
clone size: once; J gene: TRBJ1-2; V gene: TRBV6-6; D gene: NA; CDR3 protein: CATHAWDKGANYGYTF; CDR3 DNA: TGTGCCACCCACGCCTGGGACAAAGGAGCTAACTATGGCTACACCTTC
clone size: once; J gene: TRBJ1-2; V gene: TRBV21-1; D gene: NA; CDR3 protein: CASSNSHYGYTF; CDR3 DNA: TGTGCCAGCAGCAATAGTCACTATGGCTACACCTTC
clone size: NA; J gene: TRBJ1-2; V gene: TRBV5-4; D gene: NA; CDR3 protein: CASSPLGEGYGYTF; CDR3 DNA: TGTGCCAGCAGCCCACTCGGGGAAGGCTATGGCTACACCTTC
clone size: NA; J gene: TRBJ2-7; V gene: TRBV21-1; D gene: NA; CDR3 protein: CASSKRTGVLYEQYF; CDR3 DNA: TGTGCCAGCAGCAAAAGGACAGGGGTTCTCTACGAGCAGTACTTC
clone size: NA; J gene: TRBJ1-1; V gene: TRBV5-1; D gene: NA; CDR3 protein: CASSLAGGPTEAFF; CDR3 DNA: TGCGCCAGCAGCTTGGCCGGGGGACCCACTGAAGCTTTCTTT
clone size: NA; J gene: TRBJ1-1; V gene: TRBV2; D gene: NA; CDR3 protein: CASSDGITMNTEAFF; CDR3 DNA: TGTGCCAGCAGTGACGGGATTACCATGAACACTGAAGCTTTCTTT